This T cell receptor (beta chain) was documented in a study of OX40 agonist ivuxolimab in advanced cancers. Study-wide results and caveats: Compared with CD4+, CD8+ T cells on average had more expanded clones.

In regard to this clone: Antigen unknown.

TCRdb's copy holds only in-frame clones and misses some; the assay was immunoSEQ multiplex PCR. Found here are 70,000 to 75,000 clones, approximately 78% of them singletons; the top ten hold 4% to 6%. Germline CDR1 LNHDA, CDR2 SQIVND (reference sequence). Trimming took off 10 bases at V and 2 bases at J, with 21 bases between the two ends. The CDR3 extends over 17 amino acids. Sequenced here: CD4+ or CD8+ T cells sorted from blood, sampled in a trial of the OX40 agonist ivuxolimab. V is TRBV19 and J is TRBJ2-6; D is uncertain. The receptor was derived from an adult with an advanced solid tumor such as melanoma, head and neck, liver or kidney cancer. CDR3 residues: CATQLSQGATGANVLTF. DNA for the CDR3: TGTGCCACCCAACTCAGCCAAGGCGCAACTGGGGCCAACGTCCTGACTTTC.